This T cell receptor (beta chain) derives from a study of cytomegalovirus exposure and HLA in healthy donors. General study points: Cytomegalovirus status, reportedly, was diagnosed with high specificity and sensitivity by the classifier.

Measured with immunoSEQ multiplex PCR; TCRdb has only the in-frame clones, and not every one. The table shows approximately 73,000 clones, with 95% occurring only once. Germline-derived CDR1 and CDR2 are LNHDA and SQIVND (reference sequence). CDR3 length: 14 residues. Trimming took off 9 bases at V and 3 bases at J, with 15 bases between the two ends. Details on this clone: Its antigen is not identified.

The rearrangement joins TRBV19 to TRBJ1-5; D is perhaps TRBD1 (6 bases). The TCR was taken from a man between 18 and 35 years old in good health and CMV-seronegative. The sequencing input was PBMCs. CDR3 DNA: TGTGCCAGCAAAGTCCGGGACACCAATCAGCCCCAGCATTTT. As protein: CASKVRDTNQPQHF. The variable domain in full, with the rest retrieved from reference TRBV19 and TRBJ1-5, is DGGITQSPKYLFRKEGQNVTLSCEQNLNHDAMYWYRQDPGQGLRLIYYSQIVNDFQKGDIAEGYSVSREKKESFPLTVTSAQKNPTAFYLCASKVRDTNQPQHFGDGTRLSIL.